This T cell receptor (beta chain) was sequenced in a study of response to subunit inactivated influenza vaccine. Study-level points and caveats: A suggestion made by the authors is that each seasonal influenza vaccination recruits few new T cells.

TCRdb processed the RT-PCR reads anew with MiXCR; each CDR3 protein has one entry. In the table there are 500,000 or so distinct CDR3 sequences, about 10% of which are singletons. This clonotype was counted a few times. Its cognate antigen is unknown. CDR3 length: 15 amino acids. Per germline, CDR1 SGHAT and CDR2 FQNNGV. V lost 5 bases and J lost 0; bases outside the gene matches: 7. This TCR came from a man aged 50 or older who received an inactivated influenza vaccine. The chain uses TRBV11-2 and TRBJ2-7; 7 nucleotides agree with TRBD1. This sample comprised PBMCs from blood, obtained more than 35 days after vaccination. The DNA of the CDR3 is TGTGCCAGCAGCCCGGGACAGCTTACCTCCTACGAGCAGTACTTC. This gives the protein CASSPGQLTSYEQYF.